This is a list of T cell receptor beta chains from one sample in a study of shared clonotypes between healthy human individuals. Data came from immunoSEQ multiplex PCR; TCRdb stores just in-frame clones and leaves some out. The table includes about 710,000 clones, about three quarters detected once. Input material: memory CD4+ T cells sorted from blood. All receptors derive from a woman aged 30 to 39 in good health. The CDR3 runs from the conserved cysteine through the conserved F or W. Fields, in order: D gene, J gene, clone size, CDR3 length, V gene, CDR3 protein, CDR3 DNA. D genes are given only for firm matches. Some rows mark clone size as missing; the rest say once, few, many or name a class of expanded clone.

. TRBJ1-4 once 14 TRBV5-8 CASSLSREPEKLFF TGTGCCAGCAGCTTGAGCCGGGAACCTGAAAAACTGTTTTTT
TRBD1 TRBJ2-2 many 17 TRBV25-1 CASSADPGQGGTGELFF TGTGCCAGCAGTGCAGATCCGGGACAGGGAGGCACCGGGGAGCTGTTTTTT
. TRBJ2-7 . 13 TRBV29-1 CSVGEGNSYEQYF TGCAGCGTTGGAGAGGGAAACTCCTACGAGCAGTACTTC
. TRBJ2-3 . 14 TRBV19 CASSIAASTDTQYF TGTGCCAGTAGTATCGCGGCTAGCACAGATACGCAGTATTTT
. TRBJ2-1 . 16 TRBV7-2 CASSTGLASAYNEQFF TGTGCCAGCAGCACAGGACTGGCTAGCGCTTACAATGAGCAGTTCTTC
. TRBJ1-2 . 14 TRBV2 CASSELGRAGGYTF TGTGCCAGCAGTGAATTAGGGAGGGCGGGCGGCTACACCTTC
TRBD2 TRBJ2-1 . 15 TRBV9 CASSVLSGRVDEQFF TGTGCCAGCAGCGTCCTTAGCGGGAGGGTCGATGAGCAGTTCTTC
. TRBJ1-1 . 13 TRBV5-1 CASSSQGSTEAFF TGCGCCAGCAGCTCTCAGGGTAGCACTGAAGCTTTCTTT
TRBD1 TRBJ2-2 few 17 TRBV19 CASKSGDRAAYTGELFF TGTGCCAGCAAAAGCGGGGACAGGGCCGCCTACACCGGGGAGCTGTTTTTT
TRBD1 TRBJ1-1 . 11 TRBV20-1 CSARRGRRGFF TGCAGTGCTAGAAGGGGGCGCCGGGGTTTCTTT
. TRBJ1-5 few 14 TRBV7-2 CASSLAGNNQPQHF TGTGCCAGCAGCTTAGCCGGGAACAATCAGCCCCAGCATTTT
. TRBJ1-2 . 13 TRBV2 CASSDSGNYGYTF TGTGCCAGCAGTGATTCTGGAAACTATGGCTACACCTTC
TRBD2 TRBJ2-3 . 15 TRBV14 CASSQDLAGTDTQYF TGTGCCAGCAGCCAAGACCTAGCGGGGACAGATACGCAGTATTTT
. TRBJ2-1 . 13 TRBV2 CASEYDRNNEQFF TGTGCCAGCGAGTATGACAGGAACAATGAGCAGTTCTTC
. TRBJ1-1 . 13 TRBV7-9 CASSYEQGTEAFF TGTGCCAGCAGTTATGAACAGGGTACTGAAGCTTTCTTT
. TRBJ2-7 . 16 TRBV5-1 CASSLSWTDSSYEQYF TGCGCCAGCAGCTTGAGCTGGACGGACAGCTCCTACGAGCAGTACTTC
. TRBJ2-7 few 14 TRBV18 CASSPASVGYEQYF TGTGCCAGCTCACCGGCCTCCGTCGGGTACGAGCAGTACTTC
. TRBJ1-1 . 14 TRBV6-1 CASSEESGVLGAFF TGTGCCAGCAGTGAAGAGTCAGGCGTCTTGGGGGCTTTCTTT
TRBD2 TRBJ2-7 . 15 TRBV27 CASSPLAGGTYEQYF TGTGCCAGCAGTCCTTTAGCGGGAGGAACCTACGAGCAGTACTTC
TRBD2 TRBJ2-1 . 15 TRBV30 CACREPSGSLNEQFF TGTGCCTGTAGAGAACCTAGCGGGAGTTTGAATGAGCAGTTCTTC
TRBD2 TRBJ2-5 . 12 TRBV19 CATNSGSETQYF TGTGCCACCAACAGCGGGAGTGAGACCCAGTACTTC
TRBD1 TRBJ1-6 . 19 TRBV6-4 CASSNRDSVMSSYNSPLHF TGTGCCAGCAGTAACCGGGACAGCGTCATGAGCTCCTATAATTCACCCCTCCACTTT
. TRBJ1-4 . 14 TRBV30 CAWSVGITNEKLFF TGTGCCTGGAGTGTAGGGATCACTAATGAAAAACTGTTTTTT
TRBD1 TRBJ2-7 once 14 TRBV27 CASSGDRTSYEQYF TGTGCCAGCAGTGGGGACAGGACTTCCTACGAGCAGTACTTC
TRBD1 TRBJ2-3 . 14 TRBV19 CASSIVQGEDTQYF TGTGCCAGTAGTATAGTTCAGGGGGAAGATACGCAGTATTTT
. TRBJ2-2 . 13 TRBV6-5 CASSYSNTGELFF TGTGCCAGCAGTTACTCGAACACCGGGGAGCTGTTTTTT
TRBD2 TRBJ2-5 . 17 TRBV28 CASSTYQGREGGETQYF TGTGCCAGCAGCACCTATCAGGGGCGGGAGGGAGGTGAGACCCAGTACTTC
TRBD1 TRBJ1-1 . 15 TRBV11-3 CASSLRTGGDTEAFF TGTGCCAGCAGCTTACGGACAGGGGGTGACACTGAAGCTTTCTTT
TRBD1 TRBJ2-7 . 13 TRBV10-3 CAITDRGQGEQYF TGTGCCATCACTGACAGGGGGCAAGGGGAGCAGTACTTC
TRBD2 TRBJ2-2 . 17 TRBV2 CASRQIGLATNTGELFF TGTGCCAGCAGACAGATCGGACTAGCGACCAACACCGGGGAGCTGTTTTTT
TRBD1 TRBJ1-2 . 18 TRBV27 CASSPNYYRFGTGVGYTF TGTGCCAGCAGTCCTAACTATTACCGTTTCGGGACAGGGGTCGGCTACACCTTC
TRBD1 TRBJ1-3 . 15 TRBV6-6 CASSYRTGSGNTIYF TGTGCCAGCAGTTATCGGACAGGGTCCGGAAACACCATATATTTT
TRBD2 TRBJ2-3 many 14 TRBV5-1 CASSLATSGDTQYF TGCGCCAGCAGCTTGGCAACTAGCGGGGATACGCAGTATTTT
. TRBJ2-4 . 14 TRBV28 CASSSPGSKNIQYF TGTGCCAGCAGCTCCCCAGGTTCCAAAAACATTCAGTACTTC
TRBD2 TRBJ2-5 . 14 TRBV5-1 CASSLSLADPPQYF TGCGCCAGCAGCTTGAGTCTAGCGGACCCCCCCCAGTACTTC
. TRBJ2-3 . 17 TRBV7-9 CASSREGGILTPDTQYF TGTGCCAGCAGCCGAGAGGGCGGAATCCTAACCCCAGATACGCAGTATTTT